This T cell receptor (beta chain) was identified during a study of T cell responses to AZD1222 COVID-19 vaccine. CDR3 length: 18 residues. Per germline, CDR1 ENHRY and CDR2 SYGVKD. V dropped 3 bases and J dropped 7; count of bases not matched to a gene: 15. Broader study findings: The study sampled repertoires only after the peak T cell response. Reportedly, nearly half of unique spike TCRs recognized epitopes outside B.1.351/B.1.1.7 mutations. Spike-specific TCR repertoires showed rising breadth and depth after two AZD1222 doses.

Data came from immunoSEQ multiplex PCR; TCRdb stores just in-frame clones and leaves some out. Here the sample spans about 160,000 clones, just over 90% being singletons. In the case of this clone: Its cognate antigen is unknown.

Second doses were pooled across both intervals (about 4 or about 12 weeks). The V and J genes are TRBV10-3 and TRBJ2-1; TRBD2 matches at 10 bases. The TCR originated in an adult who received the AZD1222 COVID-19 vaccine. The sequences come from peripheral blood, collected 28 days after the second AZD1222 dose. This CDR3 is CAISDPSGGAERTNEQFF. Here the CDR3 DNA reads TGTGCCATCAGTGACCCCAGCGGGGGGGCCGAGAGGACAAATGAGCAGTTCTTC.